A single sample gave rise to the 7 T cell receptor beta chains below, sequenced in a study of blood T cell repertoires in COVID-19. Sequencing was performed with immunoSEQ multiplex PCR; in TCRdb, only in-frame clones are kept and a portion is missing. This table has about 180,000 clones, about nine tenths appearing once. Sequenced input: peripheral blood. These receptors all come from a woman in her thirties with acute or convalescent COVID-19.

On this clone itself: An end of the junction does not agree with germline; a read error may underlie this. This sequence joins TRBV7-7 and TRBJ2-5, with D perhaps matching TRBD1 (6 bases). Germline CDR1 is SSHAT and CDR2 is FNYEAQ (reference sequence). CDR3 length: 13 amino acids. The CDR3 loop reads CASSTGNQETQYF. CDR3 DNA: TGTGCTAGCAGCACAGGGAACCAAGAGACCCAGTACTTC.

The J gene is TRBJ1-4, the V gene TRBV16, with a tentative D call TRBD1 (5 bases). CDR1 and CDR2 (germline): KGHSY, FQNENV. The CDR3 extends over 14 amino acids. The V end was cut by 0 bases, the J end by 8 bases, with 10 bases between. For the CDR3, the DNA is TGTGCCAGCAGCCAATCAGGGGTTGGGGAAAAACTGTTTTTT. Its translation is CASSQSGVGEKLFF.

Here the CDR3 reads CASLCGSYNEQFF. In DNA, the CDR3 is TGTGCCTCCCTCTGCGGATCCTACAATGAGCAGTTCTTC. This chain links TRBV24-1 with TRBJ2-1; D is ambiguous. CDR1 and CDR2 from the germline V gene are KGHDR and SFDVKD. V was pared by 12 bases and J by 1 base, with 12 bases between. This CDR3 comprises 13 residues.

The chain joins TRBV5-1 to TRBJ2-2; 7 bases are shared with TRBD1. CDR1 SGHRS and CDR2 YFSETQ come from the germline V gene. The ends lost 0 bases at V and 1 base at J; junction bases unmatched: 9. This CDR3 has 18 amino acids. CDR3 nucleotide sequence: TGCGCCAGCAGCTTGGGACTGACAGGGTGGAGGAACACCGGGGAGCTGTTTTTT. Amino acids: CASSLGLTGWRNTGELFF.

The gene calls are TRBV18 and TRBJ2-7; 7 bases align to TRBD1. V shed 4 bases, J shed 3 bases, and the junction held 6 bases outside the gene matches. The germline gives CDR1 KGHSH, CDR2 LQKENI. The CDR3 runs 14 residues. CDR3 region: CASSLRTGNYEQYF. The CDR3 nucleotides read TGTGCCAGCTCACTAAGGACAGGAAACTACGAGCAGTACTTC.

The V call is TRBV5-4, the J call TRBJ2-7; D not resolved. CDR1 and CDR2 from the germline V gene are SGHNT and YYREEE (reference sequence). This CDR3 spans 13 amino acids. Trimming stripped 4 bases from V and 1 base from J, with 9 bases between. The CDR3 DNA reads TGTGCCAGCAGCCCCGGCAGGTCCTACGAGCAGTACTTC. This sequence encodes CASSPGRSYEQYF.

This rearrangement joins TRBV5-1 to TRBJ2-5; 9 nucleotides align to TRBD2. In germline, CDR1 is SGHRS, CDR2 YFSETQ. The CDR3 runs 17 residues. Unmatched junction bases numbered 14, after V lost 4 bases and J lost 4 bases. CDR3 nucleotides: TGCGCCAGCAGCAAGGGGGGGGCTAGCGGGACTGGAGAGACCCAGTACTTC. Protein product: CASSKGGASGTGETQYF.